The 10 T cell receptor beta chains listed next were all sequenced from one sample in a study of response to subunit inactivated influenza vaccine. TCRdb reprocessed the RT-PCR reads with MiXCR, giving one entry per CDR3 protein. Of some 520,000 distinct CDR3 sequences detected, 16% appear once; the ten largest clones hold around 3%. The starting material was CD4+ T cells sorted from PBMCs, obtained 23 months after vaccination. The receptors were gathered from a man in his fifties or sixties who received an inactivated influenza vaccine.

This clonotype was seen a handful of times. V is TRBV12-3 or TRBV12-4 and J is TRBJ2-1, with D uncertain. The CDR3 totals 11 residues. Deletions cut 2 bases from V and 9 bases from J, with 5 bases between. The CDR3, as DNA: TGTGCCAGCAGTTTAATGCTTGAGCAGTTCTTC. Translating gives CASSLMLEQFF.

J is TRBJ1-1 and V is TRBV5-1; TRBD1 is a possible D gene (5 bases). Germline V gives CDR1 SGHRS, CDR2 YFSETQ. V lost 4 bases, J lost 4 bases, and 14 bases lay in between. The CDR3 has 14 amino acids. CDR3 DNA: TGCGCCAGCAGCCCCTCAGGGTTTCCCACTGAAGCTTTCTTT. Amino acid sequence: CASSPSGFPTEAFF.

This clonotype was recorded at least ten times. The CDR3 protein is CASSPIRGGKTEAFF. The CDR3 nucleotides are TGCGCCAGCAGCCCGATAAGGGGGGGGAAAACTGAAGCTTTCTTT. This chain connects TRBV4-1 to TRBJ1-1; D may be TRBD1 (6 bases). This CDR3 is 15 amino acids long. V lost 4 bases, J lost 5 bases, and 17 bases lay in between. Germline V gene lookup returns CDR1 MGHRA and CDR2 YSYEKL.

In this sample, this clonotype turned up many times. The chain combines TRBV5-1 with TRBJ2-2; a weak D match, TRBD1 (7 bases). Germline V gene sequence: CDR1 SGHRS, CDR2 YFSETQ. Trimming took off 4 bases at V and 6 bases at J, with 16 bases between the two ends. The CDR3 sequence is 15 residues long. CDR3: CASSAGQTLSGELFF. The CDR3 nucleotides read TGCGCCAGCAGCGCGGGACAGACTCTTTCCGGGGAGCTGTTTTTT.

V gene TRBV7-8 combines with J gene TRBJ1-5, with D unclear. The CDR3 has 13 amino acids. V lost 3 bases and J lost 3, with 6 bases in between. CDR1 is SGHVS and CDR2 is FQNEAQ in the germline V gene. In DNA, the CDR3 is TGTGCCAGCAGCTTTGGAGTCAATCAGCCCCAGCATTTT. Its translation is CASSFGVNQPQHF.

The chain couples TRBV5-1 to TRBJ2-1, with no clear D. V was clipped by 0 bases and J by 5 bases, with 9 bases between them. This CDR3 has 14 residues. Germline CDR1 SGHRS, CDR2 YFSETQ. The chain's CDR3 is CASSLEAANNEQFF. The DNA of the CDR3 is TGCGCCAGCAGCTTGGAGGCGGCAAACAATGAGCAGTTCTTC.

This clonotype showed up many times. The CDR3 is CASSPQVSYEQYF. The CDR3 region has the DNA TGTGCCAGCAGCCCACAGGTCTCCTACGAGCAGTACTTC. J is TRBJ2-7 and V is TRBV12-3 or TRBV12-4; tentative D call: TRBD1 (5 bases). Trimming pared 6 bases from V and 0 bases from J, leaving 9 bases between. The CDR3 sequence is 13 residues long.

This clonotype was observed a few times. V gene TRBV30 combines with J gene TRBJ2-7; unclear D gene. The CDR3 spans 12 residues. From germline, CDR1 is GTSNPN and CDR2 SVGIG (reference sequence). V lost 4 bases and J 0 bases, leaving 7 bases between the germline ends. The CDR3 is CAWNSGSYEQYF. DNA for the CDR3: TGTGCCTGGAATTCGGGCTCCTACGAGCAGTACTTC.

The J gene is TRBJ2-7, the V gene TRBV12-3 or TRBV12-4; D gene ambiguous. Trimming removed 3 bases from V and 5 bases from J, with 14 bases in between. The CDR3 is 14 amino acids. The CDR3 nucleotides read TGTGCCAGCAGTTTGAGCCATCTCATGAACGAGCAGTACTTC. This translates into CASSLSHLMNEQYF.

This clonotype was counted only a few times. The CDR3 nucleotides read TGCAGTGCTAGCCCCGGTAGGCAAGAGACCCAGTACTTC. Translated, it gives CSASPGRQETQYF. The V and J genes are TRBV20-1 and TRBJ2-5; D gene ambiguous. Trimming left V 3 bases short and J 2 bases short, with 10 bases between. Germline V CDR1 and CDR2: DFQATT, SNEGSKA (reference sequence). This CDR3 spans 13 amino acids.